Listed below are T cell receptor beta chains from one sample, sequenced in a study of T-cell memory formation after mild COVID-19. TCRdb re-called the 5' RACE reads through MiXCR, storing one row per CDR3 protein. This table holds 85,000 to 130,000 distinct CDR3 sequences, 9.5% to 15% found once. Sequencing input: PBMCs or a T cell subset sorted from them (not recorded which). These receptors all stem from an adult woman who had mild COVID-19 (a few samples of this study predate the infection). Cell type and time point are not known. Both conserved end residues are part of each CDR3. A D gene is named only where the DNA matches it firmly. A clone size is listed for some rows: how often the clone was seen (once, few, many), or a class if it is expanded.

v_call	clone_size	j_call	d_call	cdr3_nt	cdr3_aa
TRBV27	NA	TRBJ1-2	NA	TGTGCCAGCTCACTAAACATCTGGGGCTATGGCTACACCTTC	CASSLNIWGYGYTF
TRBV20-1	few	TRBJ1-1	NA	TGCAGTGCTACTTGGGCAGGGTCCACTGAAGCTTTCTTT	CSATWAGSTEAFF
TRBV7-9	few	TRBJ2-3	TRBD1	TGTGCCAGCAGCTCCCCAATACAGGGGGCTGGGGAAGATACGCAGTATTTT	CASSSPIQGAGEDTQYF
TRBV12-3/TRBV12-4	NA	TRBJ2-3	TRBD2	TGTGCCAGCCGAGCCGGGACTATCACAGATACGCAGTATTTT	CASRAGTITDTQYF
TRBV7-6	many	TRBJ2-7	NA	TGTGCCAGCAGCTCCCCGGGGACAACTTACGAGCAGTACTTC	CASSSPGTTYEQYF
TRBV4-2	NA	TRBJ2-7	NA	TGTGCCAGCAGCCAAGTCCGGACCGGGACCGGAGGTTACGAGCAGTACTTC	CASSQVRTGTGGYEQYF
TRBV5-1	NA	TRBJ2-5	NA	TGCGCCAGCAGCCCTACTCGGGAGACCCAGTACTTC	CASSPTRETQYF
TRBV14	few	TRBJ2-7	NA	TGTGCCAGCAGCCAAGGAGGTTGGGGGCTCGAGCAGTACTTC	CASSQGGWGLEQYF
TRBV29-1	NA	TRBJ2-1	NA	TGCAGCGTTGATGGAGGGAGCTCCTACAATGAGCAGTTCTTC	CSVDGGSSYNEQFF
TRBV5-1	few	TRBJ1-1	TRBD1	TGCGCCAGCAGCCTGGGACAGGGGGGCTGGGGCACTGAAGCTTTCTTT	CASSLGQGGWGTEAFF
TRBV12-3/TRBV12-4	few	TRBJ1-5	NA	TGTGCCAGCAGTTCCGAGGGGGGAGGCAATCAGCCCCAGCATTTT	CASSSEGGGNQPQHF
TRBV5-1	few	TRBJ2-7	TRBD1	TGCGCCAGCAGGCAGACAGGGGAGGACGAGCAGTACTTC	CASRQTGEDEQYF
TRBV7-9	NA	TRBJ2-1	NA	TGTGCCAGCAGCTTAATAGTGGGCAGTCCCCACGGGCATGAGCAGTTCTTC	CASSLIVGSPHGHEQFF
TRBV5-5	NA	TRBJ2-5	TRBD2	TGTGCCAGCAGCGTTGGAGCACTAGCGATGGGGCAAGAGACCCAGTACTTC	CASSVGALAMGQETQYF
TRBV20-1	few	TRBJ2-3	NA	TGCAGTGCTAGAGTGGCTCCCCGGGCAGATACGCAGTATTTT	CSARVAPRADTQYF
TRBV4-3	NA	TRBJ2-5	TRBD2	TGCGCCAGCAGCCAAGATTACGCCAGCGGGAGTATCAGTGGCGAGACCCAGTACTTC	CASSQDYASGSISGETQYF
TRBV11-2	NA	TRBJ2-7	TRBD1	TGTGCCAGCAGCTTAACCCGGGGACAGACTACCTCCTACGAGCAGTACTTC	CASSLTRGQTTSYEQYF
TRBV2	few	TRBJ2-5	NA	TGTGCCAGCAGTACTAGCTGGGGGGCCTACGAGACCCAGTACTTC	CASSTSWGAYETQYF
TRBV27	NA	TRBJ1-2	NA	TGTGCCAGCAGTTTATCGGCAGGGGACCTAGGTGGCTACACCTTC	CASSLSAGDLGGYTF
TRBV20-1	many	TRBJ2-7	TRBD2	TGCAGTGCTAGAGACGGACTAGCGGGAAGCTACGAGCAGTACTTC	CSARDGLAGSYEQYF
TRBV7-9	NA	TRBJ2-7	TRBD1	TGTGCCAGCGGAGTATGGGGCGAGGGGGCTAACTCCTACGAGCAGTACTTC	CASGVWGEGANSYEQYF
TRBV5-1	few	TRBJ1-2	NA	TGCGCCAGCAGCTCTGGACAGAGGGGCTATGGCTACACCTTC	CASSSGQRGYGYTF
TRBV12-3/TRBV12-4	NA	TRBJ1-1	TRBD1	TGTGCCAGCAGTCTACCTCCGGGACAGGGTCCCACTGAAGCTTTCTTT	CASSLPPGQGPTEAFF
TRBV6-5	many	TRBJ2-7	TRBD1	TGTGCCAGCAGTCTGGGACAGGGGTTTAACGAGCAGTACTTC	CASSLGQGFNEQYF
TRBV9	NA	TRBJ2-2	NA	TGTGCCAGCAGCGTAGGCGGGGAGCTGTTTTTT	CASSVGGELFF
TRBV9	NA	TRBJ2-7	TRBD2	TGTGCCAGCAGCGTAGCTGGGACTAGCGTGACCTACGAGCAGTACTTC	CASSVAGTSVTYEQYF
TRBV24-1	NA	TRBJ2-1	TRBD2	TGTGCCACCAGTGATCCGCGGGGGGCTTACAATGAGCAGTTCTTC	CATSDPRGAYNEQFF
TRBV4-3	NA	TRBJ2-3	NA	TGCGCCAGCAGCCACCAGAGGCGTAGCCCAGATACGCAGTATTTT	CASSHQRRSPDTQYF
TRBV12-3/TRBV12-4	NA	TRBJ1-1	TRBD1	TGTGCCAGCAGTTTGGGGACAGGGGAAACTGAAGCTTTCTTT	CASSLGTGETEAFF
TRBV7-6	few	TRBJ2-7	NA	TGTGCCAGCAGCGTCGGAGGGGGAAACGACGAGCAGTACTTC	CASSVGGGNDEQYF
TRBV12-3/TRBV12-4	NA	TRBJ2-7	NA	TGTGCCAGCAGTCTCCGAGGTAGGGCCTACGAGCAGTACTTC	CASSLRGRAYEQYF
TRBV13	few	TRBJ2-5	NA	TGTGCCACCAGTCTGACGTCCGGGGCCCAGTACTTC	CATSLTSGAQYF
TRBV20-1	few	TRBJ2-5	TRBD1	TGCAGTGCTAGAAACAGGTTTCAGGGGGCCTTAGAGACCCAGTACTTC	CSARNRFQGALETQYF
TRBV20-1	NA	TRBJ1-4	NA	TGCATACGGTCAGGGTTAAATGAAAAACTGTTTTTT	CIRSGLNEKLFF
TRBV29-1	NA	TRBJ1-1	NA	TGCAGCGTTGAAGAGGAAGAGATTGAAGCTTTCTTT	CSVEEEEIEAFF
TRBV7-2	few	TRBJ2-3	NA	TGTGCCAGCAGCTTAGACGGCACAGATACGCAGTATTTT	CASSLDGTDTQYF
TRBV29-1	many	TRBJ2-7	NA	TGCAGCGTTAATTCCGGGCCTAGCGTACTCAGTGAGCAGTACTTC	CSVNSGPSVLSEQYF
TRBV11-2	NA	TRBJ2-3	NA	TGTGCCAGCAGCTTTGGGATGGATACGCAGTATTTT	CASSFGMDTQYF
TRBV11-3	many	TRBJ2-1	NA	TGTGCCAGCAGCTTAAATAGCGGCTCCTACAATGAGCAGTTCTTC	CASSLNSGSYNEQFF
TRBV4-3	few	TRBJ2-7	TRBD2	TGCGCCAGCAGCCAAGAGGGACTAGCTTCCTACGAGCAGTACTTC	CASSQEGLASYEQYF
TRBV27	NA	TRBJ2-1	TRBD2	TGTGCCAGCAGTTTAGAAGGGCTAGCGGGGGTCAATGAGCAGTTCTTC	CASSLEGLAGVNEQFF
TRBV6-5	many	TRBJ2-1	NA	TGTGCCAGCAAACTAAACAATGAGCAGTTCTTC	CASKLNNEQFF
TRBV7-9	NA	TRBJ2-7	NA	TGTGCCAGCAGCTTAGCGCTTACAGCGACGTACGAGCAGTACTTC	CASSLALTATYEQYF
TRBV7-9	few	TRBJ1-1	NA	TGTGCCAGCAGCTTTTACAATAACAATGACATGCGCTTT	CASSFYNNNDMRF
TRBV4-1	NA	TRBJ2-5	NA	TGCGCCAGCAGCCAACTGGGGCTTCGGGAGACCCAGTACTTC	CASSQLGLRETQYF
TRBV20-1	NA	TRBJ2-2	NA	TGCAGTGCTAGAGATAGGGTCAGGGGTCGGACCGGGGAGCTGTTTTTT	CSARDRVRGRTGELFF
TRBV29-1	NA	TRBJ2-3	NA	TGCAGCGCCCCCGGCTCTAATGGGTTCACAGATACGCAGTATTTT	CSAPGSNGFTDTQYF